This T cell receptor (beta chain) was identified during a study of shared clonotypes between healthy human individuals. Clones were read by immunoSEQ multiplex PCR, and TCRdb kept only the in-frame ones, dropping some. The sample has about 1.5 million clones, 95% to 99% seen once. Comments on this clone: Its antigen remains unknown.

Findings of the study overall: Generally, naive subsets (rather than memory subsets) showed larger estimated richness. A reduction in generation probabilities was seen for non-shared clonotypes relative to those shared by all four donors. Tissues were not sampled, only blood, and their repertoires likely differ. Sharing across a few donors was seen in about 5% of naive CD4 clonotypes.

V was shortened by 4 bases and J by 5 bases, with 18 bases between the two germline ends. CDR3 size: 16 residues. Germline V gene sequence: CDR1 SGDLS, CDR2 YYNGEE. The receptor was isolated from a man aged 30 to 39 in good health. The chain couples TRBV9 to TRBJ2-2, with D hard to call. The sequenced material came from naive CD4+ T cells sorted from blood. Subset noted: CD45RA+ positively selected. The CDR3 DNA reads TGTGCCAGCAGCCCCCTCAGCAGGTTTTCGACCGGGGAGCTGTTTTTT. It yields the protein CASSPLSRFSTGELFF.